A single sample gave rise to the 32 T cell receptor beta chains below, sequenced in a study of blood T cell repertoires in COVID-19. Clones were sequenced by immunoSEQ multiplex PCR, and TCRdb holds only the in-frame ones, with some missing. The sample has over 100,000 clones, about four fifths seen once. Sample: peripheral blood. Receptors originate from a woman of 80 years or more with acute or convalescent COVID-19.

The table lists this clone with a count of one. This chain uses TRBV7-8 with TRBJ2-4; D may be TRBD2 (6 bases). Germline CDR1 SGHVS, CDR2 FQNEAQ. Trimming shortened V by 3 bases and J by 0 bases, and 12 bases separated the two germline ends. The CDR3 loop spans 16 amino acids. CDR3 in DNA: TGTGCCAGCAGCTTCGGGAGCGCCCTAGCCAAAAACATTCAGTACTTC. The encoded protein is CASSFGSALAKNIQYF.

The V call is TRBV6-2 or TRBV6-3, the J call TRBJ1-2; TRBD1 matches 7 bases. This CDR3 region has 15 residues. Germline values: CDR1 MNHEY, CDR2 SVGEGT. The V and J ends lost 3 bases and 5 bases, in that order; junction bases with no gene match: 9. In nucleotides, the CDR3 is TGTGCCAGCAGTTATCCCCGGGACAGTCGATATGGCTACACCTTC. Translated: CASSYPRDSRYGYTF.

The gene calls are TRBV10-3 and TRBJ2-3; 11 bases are a match to TRBD2. V was clipped by 2 bases and J by 6 bases; unmatched bases: 4. This CDR3 region has 15 residues. CDR1 is ENHRY and CDR2 is SYGVKD in the germline V gene. The DNA of the CDR3 is TGTGCCATCAGTGAGACTAGCGGGAGCGGGGATACGCAGTATTTT. Translation: CAISETSGSGDTQYF.

The genes are TRBV7-2 and TRBJ1-6; D possibly corresponds to TRBD1 (5 bases). Trimming left V 1 base short and J 14 bases short, with 15 bases between. There are 14 residues in the CDR3. Germline loops: CDR1 SGHTA, CDR2 FQGNSA. This CDR3 is CASSLDAGFRALHF. The CDR3 DNA reads TGTGCCAGCAGCTTAGATGCAGGGTTTAGGGCCCTCCACTTT.

This chain uses TRBV30 with TRBJ2-4, with 7 bases that match TRBD1. CDR1 is GTSNPN, CDR2 SVGIG, per germline (reference sequence). This CDR3 is 13 amino acids long. Trimming cost V 0 bases and J 8 bases; bases outside gene matches: 4. The DNA of the CDR3 is TGTGCCTGGAGTGTAAGGGGGCCCTACATTCAGTACTTC. It encodes CAWSVRGPYIQYF.

J is TRBJ1-4 and V is TRBV7-9; the D is unclear. The CDR3 is 16 amino acids. Germline loops: CDR1 SEHNR, CDR2 FQNEAQ (reference sequence). V lost 5 bases and J 0 bases, leaving 13 bases between the germline ends. CDR3 in DNA: TGTGCCAGCAGCCAATCCCGGGGTTCAACTAATGAAAAACTGTTTTTT. This translates into CASSQSRGSTNEKLFF.

The gene calls are TRBV28 and TRBJ2-3; 7 nucleotides line up with TRBD2. V trimming: 6 bases; J trimming: 6 bases; junction bases outside the gene matches: 6. The CDR3 covers 13 residues. The V gene's germline CDR1 is MDHEN and CDR2 SYDVKM. The CDR3 here is CASSGGRRDTQYF. CDR3 sequence (DNA): TGTGCCAGCAGCGGGGGGAGACGGGATACGCAGTATTTT.

In its sample, this clone was seen a few times. The V and J genes are TRBV2 and TRBJ1-2; a weak D match, TRBD1 (5 bases). CDR1 and CDR2 (germline): SNHLY, FYNNEI. V was clipped by 3 bases and J by 8 bases, with 13 bases between them. CDR3 length: 13 residues. The CDR3 protein is CASSDSRVGGYTF. CDR3 coding DNA: TGTGCCAGCAGTGATAGCAGGGTCGGCGGCTACACCTTC.

The V and J genes are TRBV9 and TRBJ2-5; TRBD2 is a possible D gene (6 bases). Germline V gene lookup returns CDR1 SGDLS and CDR2 YYNGEE. V lost 0 bases and J 5 bases, leaving 20 bases between the germline ends. This CDR3 is built from 17 residues. The chain's CDR3 is CASSVGRVVESRETQYF. For the CDR3, the DNA is TGTGCCAGCAGCGTAGGGAGGGTGGTGGAATCCCGGGAGACCCAGTACTTC.

This clone was observed a handful of times. This chain joins TRBV11-2 and TRBJ1-1; no clear D gene. Between the trimmed V and J ends, which lost 1 base and 5 bases, there was a span of 11 bases. Germline V gene lookup returns CDR1 SGHAT and CDR2 FQNNGV. The CDR3 is 14 residues long. The CDR3 here is CASSLVPGETEAFF. In DNA form, the CDR3 reads TGTGCCAGCAGCTTAGTTCCCGGAGAGACTGAAGCTTTCTTT.

The V call is TRBV10-1, the J call TRBJ1-1, with D possibly matching TRBD1 (6 bases). V was clipped by 3 bases and J by 6 bases, with 11 bases between them. The CDR3 has 13 amino acids. The germline V gene has CDR1 WNHNN and CDR2 SYGVQD (reference sequence). The CDR3 DNA follows: TGCGCCAGCAGTGAAAGACAGGAGGCTGAAGCTTTCTTT. Translated, it gives CASSERQEAEAFF.

A few counts support this clone. The V and J genes are TRBV6-2 or TRBV6-3 and TRBJ2-2, with 8 bases identical to TRBD2. Germline lookup yields CDR1 MNHEY and CDR2 SVGEGT. CDR3 length: 14 amino acids. V lost 4 bases, J lost 6 bases, and 4 bases stayed unmatched. In nucleotides, the CDR3 is TGTGCCAGCAGTTTTGGACTAGCCGCCGGGGAGCTGTTTTTT. This translates into CASSFGLAAGELFF.

The V call is TRBV6-5, the J call TRBJ2-7; TRBD1 is a possible D gene (6 bases). Germline loops: CDR1 MNHEY, CDR2 SVGAGI. Trimming removed 4 bases from V and 5 bases from J, with 12 bases in between. The CDR3 runs to 13 residues. The chain's CDR3 is CASSSYRANEQYF. CDR3 in DNA: TGTGCCAGCAGTTCTTACAGGGCGAACGAGCAGTACTTC.

By share, this clone ranks as medium-sized. The rearrangement joins TRBV2 to TRBJ1-5; tentative D call: TRBD1 (5 bases). The CDR3 is made up of 13 amino acids. V dropped 4 bases and J dropped 4 bases, with 8 bases sitting between them. Germline V gene data show CDR1 as SNHLY and CDR2 as FYNNEI. The CDR3 reads CASSGQQNQPQHF. The CDR3 nucleotides read TGTGCCAGCAGTGGACAGCAGAATCAGCCCCAGCATTTT.

This chain links TRBV13 with TRBJ2-5, with TRBD2 identical over 10 bases. This CDR3 has 15 residues. Per the germline V gene, CDR1 is PRHDT and CDR2 is FYEKMQ (reference sequence). Unmatched junction bases numbered 4, after V lost 1 base and J lost 5 bases. This CDR3 is CASSLVLAGAETQYF. Here the CDR3 DNA reads TGTGCCAGCAGCTTAGTCCTAGCGGGGGCTGAGACCCAGTACTTC. The full variable domain, completed using reference TRBV13 and TRBJ2-5, is AAGVIQSPRHLIKEKRETATLKCYPIPRHDTVYWYQQGPGQDPQFLISFYEKMQSDKGSIPDRFSAQQFSDYHSELNMSSLELGDSALYFCASSLVLAGAETQYFGPGTRLLVL.

The J gene is TRBJ1-1, the V gene TRBV5-6; D unclear. This CDR3 comprises 16 residues. V dropped 0 bases and J dropped 1 base, with 13 bases sitting between them. CDR1 and CDR2 from the germline V gene are SGHDT and YYEEEE. CDR3 in amino acids: CASSLARVSWNTEAFF. CDR3 DNA: TGTGCCAGCAGCTTGGCGCGTGTGAGCTGGAACACTGAAGCTTTCTTT. Supplemented by reference TRBV5-6 and TRBJ1-1, the full variable domain reads DAGVTQSPTHLIKTRGQQVTLRCSPKSGHDTVSWYQQALGQGPQFIFQYYEEEERQRGNFPDRFSGHQFPNYSSELNVNALLLGDSALYLCASSLARVSWNTEAFFGQGTRLTVV.

V is TRBV6-2 or TRBV6-3 and J is TRBJ1-1; D unclear. The CDR3 runs 15 residues. Between the trimmed V and J ends, which lost 5 bases and 3 bases, there was a span of 16 bases. CDR1 MNHEY and CDR2 SVGEGT come from the germline V gene. CDR3: CASSPPRGWDTEAFF. CDR3 coding DNA: TGTGCCAGCAGTCCCCCCAGAGGGTGGGACACTGAAGCTTTCTTT.

The V gene is TRBV12-3 or TRBV12-4, the J gene TRBJ2-1; maybe TRBD1 (6 bases). Trimming pared 5 bases from V and 9 bases from J, leaving 14 bases between. The CDR3 consists of 13 residues. DNA of the CDR3: TGTGCCAGCAGTCAGAGACAGGATGGTGAGCAGTTCTTC. This translates into CASSQRQDGEQFF.

The V call is TRBV14, the J call TRBJ2-7, with D perhaps matching TRBD2 (5 bases). Germline CDR1 is SGHDN and CDR2 is FVKESK. Trimming stripped 4 bases from V and 6 bases from J, with 22 bases between. The CDR3 is 16 residues long. The CDR3 bases are TGTGCCAGCAGCCCGAAGGGCGCGCTAGCCTCGTCCGAGCAGTACTTC. This sequence encodes CASSPKGALASSEQYF.

The chain carries TRBV5-1 and TRBJ1-2; TRBD1 might be the D (5 bases). The germline V and J ends were trimmed by 5 bases and 3 bases, with 14 bases remaining between them. Looked up from germline, CDR1 is SGHRS and CDR2 is YFSETQ. This CDR3 comprises 14 residues. The CDR3 sequence: CASSPEGRDYGYTF. The CDR3 region has the DNA TGCGCCAGCAGTCCGGAGGGCAGGGACTATGGCTACACCTTC.

This sequence joins TRBV5-5 and TRBJ1-5; TRBD1 aligns across 11 bases. The J segment lost 7 bases and the V segment lost 0 bases, leaving 12 bases of the junction unmatched. Germline V gives CDR1 SGHKS, CDR2 YYEKEE (reference sequence). The CDR3 is made up of 18 amino acids. CDR3 DNA sequence: TGTGCCAGCAGCTTGGGACCCTGGACAGGGGGCGGACGGCAGCCCCAGCATTTT. Translating it yields CASSLGPWTGGGRQPQHF.

The chain is built from TRBV29-1 and TRBJ1-1; D ambiguous. Trimming removed 3 bases from V and 2 bases from J, with 16 bases in between. Per germline, CDR1 SQVTM and CDR2 ANQGSEA. The CDR3 has 15 residues. Here the CDR3 reads CSVEPGYVGNTEAFF. CDR3 bases: TGCAGCGTTGAGCCAGGCTATGTGGGTAACACTGAAGCTTTCTTT.

V usage is TRBV29-1 and J usage is TRBJ1-1; D unclear. Germline CDR1 is SQVTM and CDR2 is ANQGSEA. V lost 6 bases and J 3 bases, leaving 17 bases between the germline ends. This CDR3 has 14 amino acids. Here the CDR3 reads CSVGVGRSHTEAFF. CDR3 coding DNA: TGCAGCGTCGGGGTGGGCAGGTCCCACACTGAAGCTTTCTTT. The full variable domain, rest sourced from reference TRBV29-1 and TRBJ1-1, is SAVISQKPSRDICQRGTSLTIQCQVDSQVTMMFWYRQQPGQSLTLIATANQGSEATYESGFVIDKFPISRPNLTFSTLTVSNMSPEDSSIYLCSVGVGRSHTEAFFGQGTRLTVV.

V and J are TRBV15 and TRBJ1-5; D is unresolved. The V gene's germline CDR1 is LNHNV and CDR2 YYDKDF (reference sequence). The ends were cut back, 4 bases at V and 11 bases at J, with 12 bases in the middle. The CDR3 is 12 amino acids. The DNA for the CDR3 is TGTGCCACCAGCACCCGCATGAGCGCCCAGCATTTT. It yields the protein CATSTRMSAQHF.

The chain couples TRBV10-3 to TRBJ2-5, with TRBD2 identical over 7 bases. CDR1 ENHRY and CDR2 SYGVKD come from the germline V gene. The V and J ends lost 1 base and 7 bases, in that order; junction bases with no gene match: 12. The CDR3 is 16 residues long. The DNA of the CDR3 is TGTGCCATCAGTGAGTGGGGGGGGTTGTCCTTAGGGACCCAGTACTTC. As protein: CAISEWGGLSLGTQYF.

This chain joins TRBV28 and TRBJ2-3; 8 nucleotides match TRBD2. J was trimmed by 3 bases and V by 3 bases; bases with no gene match: 5. Germline values: CDR1 MDHEN, CDR2 SYDVKM. CDR3 length: 15 amino acids. The CDR3 DNA sequence: TGTGCCAGCAGTTTTATCGGGAGGGAGACAGATACGCAGTATTTT. Translating gives CASSFIGRETDTQYF.

The CDR3 coding sequence is TGTGCCAGCAGCTCCCAACGGCACGGGAAGCCCGAAGATACGCAGTATTTT. It is translated as CASSSQRHGKPEDTQYF. V and J are TRBV7-8 and TRBJ2-3, with D maybe TRBD2 (5 bases). The CDR3 length is 17 residues. Deletions cut 4 bases from V and 5 bases from J, with 22 bases between. CDR1 and CDR2 (germline): SGHVS, FQNEAQ.

The gene calls are TRBV29-1 and TRBJ1-3; D is ambiguous. CDR3 length equals 11 residues. Germline V CDR1 and CDR2: SQVTM, ANQGSEA. Deletions cut 7 bases from V and 3 bases from J, with 7 bases between. The CDR3 sequence is CSAFNGNTIYF. CDR3 DNA: TGCAGCGCTTTTAATGGAAACACCATATATTTT. Using reference TRBV29-1 and TRBJ1-3 for the parts outside the CDR3, the full variable domain is SAVISQKPSRDICQRGTSLTIQCQVDSQVTMMFWYRQQPGQSLTLIATANQGSEATYESGFVIDKFPISRPNLTFSTLTVSNMSPEDSSIYLCSAFNGNTIYFGEGSWLTVV.

This clone was seen just once. J is TRBJ2-1 and V is TRBV4-3; a weak D match, TRBD1 (5 bases). V gave up 1 base and J gave up 5 bases, with 9 bases separating them. CDR3 length: 14 residues. The V gene's germline CDR1 is LGHNA and CDR2 YSLEER. The CDR3 DNA reads as TGCGCCAGCAGCCAAGGGCTAGGGGACAATGAGCAGTTCTTC. Translated: CASSQGLGDNEQFF.

The chain links TRBV3-1 (or the pseudogene TRBV3-2) to TRBJ2-7; 7 bases fit TRBD2. This CDR3 region has 14 residues. With V trimmed by 4 bases and J by 3 bases, 6 bases remained unmatched. Germline V gives CDR1 LGHDT, CDR2 YNNKEL (reference sequence). CDR3 DNA: TGTGCCAGCAGCCTGGGGGGGGTAAACTACGAGCAGTACTTC. Encoded protein: CASSLGGVNYEQYF.

In regard to this clone: This CDR3 is also generated by other DNA sequences in the sample. The gene calls are TRBV7-9 and TRBJ1-5; D is unresolved. CDR3 length: 14 residues. Per germline, CDR1 SEHNR and CDR2 FQNEAQ (reference sequence). The V and J ends lost 5 bases and 3 bases respectively, with 11 bases between them. The CDR3 nucleotides read TGTGCCAGCAGCCTCGGAGGGCTCAATCAGCCCCAGCATTTT. This encodes CASSLGGLNQPQHF.

This sequence joins TRBV10-3 and TRBJ1-1; TRBD1 agrees at 8 bases. CDR3 length: 13 residues. V was pared by 6 bases and J by 11 bases, with 11 bases of the junction left unmatched. Germline V CDR1 and CDR2: ENHRY, SYGVKD. CDR3: CAIRKDSDRAAFF. In DNA, the CDR3 is TGTGCCATCAGGAAAGACTCGGACAGGGCGGCTTTCTTT.